The TCR beta chain described here comes from a study of OX40 agonist ivuxolimab in advanced cancers. Study information: Ivuxolimab, which patients received intravenously every 2 weeks, was dosed at 0.01 to 10 mg/kg.

Details on this clone: What it recognizes is unknown.

General study findings and limits: Relative to CD4+, CD8+ T cells held more expanded clones on average.

The V and J ends lost 5 bases and 10 bases respectively, with 14 bases between them. The CDR3 length is 12 residues. The V gene's germline CDR1 is MDHEN and CDR2 SYDVKM. Samples were taken at baseline and on day 1 of cycles 4 and 7. Libraries were prepared by immunoSEQ multiplex PCR; TCRdb keeps only in-frame clonotypes and omits some of them. The sample consists of 50,000 to 65,000 clones, approximately 86% of them appearing once. The rearrangement joins TRBV28 to TRBJ1-1; D is uncertain. The sample here was CD4+ or CD8+ T cells sorted from blood, taken in a trial of the OX40 agonist ivuxolimab. The receptor comes from an adult with an advanced solid tumor such as melanoma, head and neck, liver or kidney cancer. This CDR3 is CASSGDPRIAFF. In nucleotides, the CDR3 is TGTGCCAGCAGTGGAGACCCGCGGATAGCTTTCTTT.